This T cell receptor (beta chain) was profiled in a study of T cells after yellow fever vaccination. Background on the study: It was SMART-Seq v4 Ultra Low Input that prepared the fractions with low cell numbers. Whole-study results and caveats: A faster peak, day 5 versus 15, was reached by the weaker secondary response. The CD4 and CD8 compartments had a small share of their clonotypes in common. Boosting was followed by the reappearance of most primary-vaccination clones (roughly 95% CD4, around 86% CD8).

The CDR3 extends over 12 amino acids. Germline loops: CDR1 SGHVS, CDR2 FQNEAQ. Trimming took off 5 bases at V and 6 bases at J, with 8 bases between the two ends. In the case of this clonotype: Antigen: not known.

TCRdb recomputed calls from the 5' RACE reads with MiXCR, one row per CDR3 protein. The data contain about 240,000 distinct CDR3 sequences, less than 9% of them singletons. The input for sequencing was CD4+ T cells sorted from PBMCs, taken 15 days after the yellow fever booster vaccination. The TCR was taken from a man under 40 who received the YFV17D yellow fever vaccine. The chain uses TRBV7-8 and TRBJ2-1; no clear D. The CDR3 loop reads CASSHLTNEQFF. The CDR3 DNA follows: TGTGCCAGCAGCCACCTCACCAATGAGCAGTTCTTC.